The rows below give T cell receptor beta chains drawn from one sample of a study of radiotherapy plus CTLA-4 blockade in lung cancer. Method: immunoSEQ multiplex PCR; TCRdb's copy keeps in-frame clones and lacks some. The table has approximately 44,000 clones, about 72% seen once. Specimen: peripheral blood, collected from a patient treated with radiotherapy plus ipilimumab. All receptors derive from a human donor with non-small cell lung cancer who had stable disease on radiotherapy plus ipilimumab. The CDR3 runs from the conserved cysteine through the conserved F or W. Each record gives: CDR3 length, V gene, clone size, J gene, D gene, CDR3 protein, CDR3 DNA. The D gene is left open where the match is weak. Part of the rows lack a size; the others show once, few, many or a class for expanded clones.

17	TRBV7-9	NA	TRBJ2-5	TRBD1	CASSLAGRTGGRETQYF	TGTGCCAGCAGCTTAGCGGGGAGGACAGGGGGCCGGGAGACCCAGTACTTC
16	TRBV5-1	NA	TRBJ2-2	TRBD1	CASSSRTGGITGELFF	TGCGCCAGCAGCTCCCGGACAGGGGGCATAACCGGGGAGCTGTTTTTT
14	TRBV27	NA	TRBJ2-7	TRBD1	CASSLRVTGFEQYF	TGTGCCAGCAGTTTGAGGGTGACAGGGTTTGAGCAGTACTTC
19	TRBV28	NA	TRBJ2-1	TRBD1	CASSLRGTGVVRDGVKQFF	TGTGCCAGCAGTTTAAGGGGGACAGGGGTCGTGAGAGATGGAGTGAAACAGTTCTTC
13	TRBV9	NA	TRBJ1-1	NA	CASSLRQVSEAFF	TGTGCCAGCAGCCTCCGGCAGGTTTCTGAAGCTTTCTTT
16	TRBV5-5	NA	TRBJ2-1	TRBD2	CASSTGLGGTYNEQFF	TGTGCCAGCAGCACTGGACTGGGGGGGACCTACAATGAGCAGTTCTTC
13	TRBV14	NA	TRBJ1-1	NA	CASSQASGAGAFF	TGTGCCAGCAGCCAAGCCTCAGGGGCTGGGGCTTTCTTT
14	TRBV7-2	NA	TRBJ2-7	NA	CASSLAGRSYEQYF	TGTGCCAGCAGCTTAGCGGGTCGATCCTACGAGCAGTACTTC
13	TRBV6-5	few	TRBJ1-2	TRBD1	CASSRDRRYGYTF	TGTGCCAGCAGCCGGGACAGACGCTATGGCTACACCTTC
15	TRBV7-9	NA	TRBJ1-1	TRBD1	CASSPSDRGGTEAFF	TGTGCCAGCAGCCCCTCGGACAGGGGGGGGACTGAAGCTTTCTTT
16	TRBV9	NA	TRBJ2-1	TRBD2	CASSAGGTSGYNEQFF	TGTGCCAGCAGCGCGGGCGGGACTAGCGGTTACAATGAGCAGTTCTTC
12	TRBV30	few	TRBJ1-2	NA	CAWSVNGYGYTF	TGTGCCTGGAGTGTAAACGGCTATGGCTACACCTTC
16	TRBV10-2	once	TRBJ2-5	NA	CASSEGPVSWRETQYF	TGCGCCAGCAGTGAAGGGCCGGTTAGTTGGAGAGAGACCCAGTACTTC
17	TRBV19	NA	TRBJ1-1	NA	CASKDYGGSKRVTEAFF	TGTGCCAGTAAAGATTATGGAGGGAGTAAGAGAGTAACTGAAGCTTTCTTT
14	TRBV14	NA	TRBJ1-2	NA	CASSPTIGGYGYTF	TGTGCCAGCAGCCCAACCATAGGGGGCTATGGCTACACCTTC
15	TRBV5-4	NA	TRBJ1-4	TRBD1	CASSLQGAANEKLFF	TGTGCCAGCAGCTTGCAGGGGGCGGCTAATGAAAAACTGTTTTTT
12	TRBV28	few	TRBJ1-1	TRBD1	CASREGATEAFF	TGTGCCAGCAGAGAGGGGGCGACTGAAGCTTTCTTT
12	TRBV5-4	NA	TRBJ1-1	NA	CASSGGGIEAFF	TGTGCCAGCAGCGGGGGGGGAATTGAAGCTTTCTTT
15	TRBV28	NA	TRBJ1-2	TRBD1	CASSSGTGANYGYTF	TGTGCCAGCAGTTCCGGGACAGGGGCCAACTATGGCTACACCTTC
14	TRBV4-1	NA	TRBJ1-1	NA	CASSHLTANTEAFF	TGCGCCAGCAGCCACCTGACAGCGAACACTGAAGCTTTCTTT
15	TRBV4-1	NA	TRBJ1-2	TRBD1	CASSQPGQSYYGYTF	TGCGCCAGCAGCCAACCGGGACAGTCTTACTATGGCTACACCTTC
15	TRBV19	NA	TRBJ1-1	NA	CASSIDGGLLPEAFF	TGTGCCAGTAGTATAGATGGGGGGCTCTTGCCTGAAGCTTTCTTT
15	TRBV5-4	few	TRBJ2-7	NA	CASTSPRGAGYEQYF	TGTGCCAGCACGTCACCGCGGGGCGCGGGTTACGAGCAGTACTTC
15	TRBV7-8	once	TRBJ2-3	TRBD2	CASSLTGTRIDTQYF	TGTGCCAGCAGCCTAACCGGGACTAGGATAGATACGCAGTATTTT
14	TRBV19	NA	TRBJ1-1	NA	CASRTPGEVTEAFF	TGTGCCAGTAGGACCCCGGGAGAGGTGACTGAAGCTTTCTTT
14	TRBV5-1	NA	TRBJ1-2	NA	CASSLDPANYGYTF	TGCGCCAGCAGCTTGGATCCAGCTAACTATGGCTACACCTTC
16	TRBV4-3	NA	TRBJ1-2	NA	CASSQVQASANYGYTF	TGCGCCAGCAGCCAAGTTCAAGCGTCGGCTAACTATGGCTACACCTTC
16	TRBV5-4	once	TRBJ1-2	TRBD1	CASSGGQRHLDSGYTF	TGTGCCAGCAGCGGGGGACAGAGGCATCTAGATAGTGGCTACACCTTC
13	TRBV10-2	NA	TRBJ2-1	TRBD1	CASGDRGRGEQFF	TGCGCCAGCGGGGACAGGGGGCGTGGCGAGCAGTTCTTC
15	TRBV5-1	NA	TRBJ2-2	NA	CASSLAVSNTGELFF	TGCGCCAGCAGCTTGGCGGTGTCGAACACCGGGGAGCTGTTTTTT
12	TRBV4-1	NA	TRBJ2-1	TRBD1	CASSQDGTGEFF	TGCGCCAGCAGCCAAGATGGGACAGGGGAGTTCTTC
12	TRBV18	NA	TRBJ1-3	NA	CASSRSGNTIYF	TGTGCCAGCTCACGTTCTGGAAACACCATATATTTT
15	TRBV2	once	TRBJ1-6	NA	CASREGWGRQSPLHF	TGTGCCAGCAGGGAAGGCTGGGGGAGACAATCACCCCTCCACTTT
15	TRBV5-1	once	TRBJ1-1	TRBD1	CASSATGGGDTEAFF	TGCGCCAGCAGCGCTACAGGGGGCGGGGACACTGAAGCTTTCTTT
13	TRBV5-1	NA	TRBJ2-1	NA	CASSLIQGNEQFF	TGCGCCAGCAGCTTGATTCAAGGCAATGAGCAGTTCTTC
13	TRBV6-1	NA	TRBJ1-1	NA	CASSSGPDAEAFF	TGTGCCAGCAGTTCCGGTCCAGACGCTGAAGCTTTCTTT
14	TRBV14	few	TRBJ1-2	NA	CASSQGNTAYGYTF	TGTGCCAGCAGCCAAGGGAACACCGCCTATGGCTACACCTTC
14	TRBV29-1	NA	TRBJ1-3	NA	CSVAFAGSGNTIYF	TGCAGCGTTGCTTTTGCGGGGTCTGGAAACACCATATATTTT
15	TRBV4-3	NA	TRBJ2-1	NA	CASSQVKGTYNEQFF	TGCGCCAGCAGCCAAGTCAAGGGGACCTACAATGAGCAGTTCTTC
17	TRBV2	NA	TRBJ1-3	NA	CASSEGGTRRSGNTIYF	TGTGCCAGCAGTGAAGGTGGGACCCGACGCTCTGGAAACACCATATATTTT
14	TRBV7-2	NA	TRBJ1-1	NA	CASSLAGLNTEAFF	TGTGCCAGCAGCTTAGCAGGGTTGAACACTGAAGCTTTCTTT
14	TRBV10-1	few	TRBJ2-5	TRBD1	CASSEPGQGETQYF	TGCGCCAGCAGTGAACCGGGACAGGGAGAGACCCAGTACTTC
14	TRBV5-1	NA	TRBJ1-1	TRBD1	CASSYGQGSGKAFF	TGCGCCAGCAGCTACGGACAGGGGTCGGGAAAAGCTTTCTTT
17	TRBV9	NA	TRBJ2-1	TRBD2	CASSVAVGGGSYNEQFF	TGTGCCAGCAGCGTAGCGGTGGGCGGGGGCTCCTACAATGAGCAGTTCTTC
15	TRBV9	few	TRBJ2-1	NA	CARSVGGGGNNEQFF	TGTGCCCGCAGCGTAGGGGGCGGGGGAAACAATGAGCAGTTCTTC
14	TRBV5-5	NA	TRBJ1-5	TRBD1	CASKAAGGDQPQHF	TGTGCCAGCAAGGCGGCAGGGGGTGATCAGCCCCAGCATTTT
15	TRBV5-1	NA	TRBJ1-1	NA	CASSYLDKPNTEAFF	TGCGCCAGCAGCTACCTGGACAAACCGAACACTGAAGCTTTCTTT
10	TRBV27	NA	TRBJ2-7	NA	CASGRVEQYF	TGTGCCAGCGGGCGAGTTGAGCAGTACTTC
14	TRBV10-3	NA	TRBJ2-1	TRBD2	CAISGGAGGPEQFF	TGTGCCATCAGTGGGGGAGCGGGGGGGCCTGAGCAGTTCTTC
15	TRBV28	NA	TRBJ1-2	NA	CASSLGGTGNYGYTF	TGTGCCAGCAGTTTAGGAGGGACGGGGAACTATGGCTACACCTTC
22	TRBV7-2	once	TRBJ1-2	TRBD1	CASSLALRYSGTGPALAYGYTF	TGTGCCAGCAGCTTAGCGCTTAGATATTCCGGGACAGGTCCCGCATTGGCCTATGGCTACACCTTC
13	TRBV27	NA	TRBJ2-7	NA	CASGLGAAYEQYF	TGTGCCAGCGGTCTGGGGGCAGCCTACGAGCAGTACTTC
13	TRBV5-6	NA	TRBJ1-1	NA	CASSLPAGVEAFF	TGTGCCAGCAGCTTGCCCGCGGGAGTTGAAGCTTTCTTT
16	TRBV5-1	few	TRBJ1-2	TRBD1	CASSLDGTGGNYGYTF	TGCGCCAGCAGCTTGGATGGGACAGGGGGGAACTATGGCTACACCTTC